This entry features one TCR beta chain sequence. The antigen is undetermined. This specimen includes other DNA sequences encoding the same CDR3. Germline values: CDR1 MNHNY, CDR2 SVGAGI (reference sequence). The CDR3 loop spans 11 amino acids. The V end lost 5 bases, the J end lost 6 bases, and 5 bases lay between the germline ends. The data were taken from a study of long-term antiretroviral therapy in people with HIV. Points from the study as a whole: Clones expanded before ART dominated the repertoire at all time points. Transplant-donor-level diversity was not reached after ART, though diversity increased. Documentation of ART adherence, viral resistance or therapy changes was absent.

Before they underwent DNA extraction, samples held 1-10 million cryopreserved PBMC. Investigators performed immunoSEQ version v3.0 at survey level. Some clones are missing from TCRdb's copy, which holds only in-frame ones; the method was immunoSEQ multiplex PCR. The data show about 22,000 clones, 75% to 85% seen once. The sequence derives from a man younger than 35 with HIV. The specimen was unsorted PBMCs, collected 0.1 years before starting antiretroviral therapy. The V and J genes are TRBV6-6 and TRBJ2-1, with D uncertain. The CDR3 coding sequence is TGTGCCAGCAGTCTCGGCAATGAGCAGTTCTTC. Translation: CASSLGNEQFF.